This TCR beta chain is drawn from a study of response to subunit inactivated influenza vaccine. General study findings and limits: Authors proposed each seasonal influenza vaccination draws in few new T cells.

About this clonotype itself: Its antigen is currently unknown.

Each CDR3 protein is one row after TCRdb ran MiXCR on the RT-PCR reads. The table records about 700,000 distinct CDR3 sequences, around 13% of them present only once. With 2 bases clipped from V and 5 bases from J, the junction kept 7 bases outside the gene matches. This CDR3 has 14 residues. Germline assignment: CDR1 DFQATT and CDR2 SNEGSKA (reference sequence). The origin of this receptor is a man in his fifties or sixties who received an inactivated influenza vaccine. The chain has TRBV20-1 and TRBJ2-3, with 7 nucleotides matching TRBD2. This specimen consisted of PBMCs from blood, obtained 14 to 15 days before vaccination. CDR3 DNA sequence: TGCAGTGCTAGAAAGACTAGCCGGGAAGATACGCAGTATTTT. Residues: CSARKTSREDTQYF.